A selection of T cell receptor beta chains follows, all from one sample in a study of blood T cell repertoires in COVID-19. Generated by immunoSEQ multiplex PCR, the TCRdb table keeps only in-frame clones and is missing some. The data contain 200,000 to 250,000 clones, 82% of them singletons. Sequencing was carried out using peripheral blood. The source of these receptors is a woman aged 80 or over with acute or convalescent COVID-19. Both conserved end residues are part of each CDR3. The D gene is left open where the match is weak. Not all rows give a size; the values are once, few, many and, for expanded clones, a class.

cdr3_nt cdr3_aa v_call clone_size d_call j_call
TGTGCCAGCAGCCAAGGGGAGGACGGCTATGGCTACACCTTC CASSQGEDGYGYTF TRBV3-1/TRBV3-2 . . TRBJ1-2
TGCGCCAGCAGCCAAGAAGTAGGAGGGCGGGGCGGCACAGATACGCAGTATTTT CASSQEVGGRGGTDTQYF TRBV4-3 . . TRBJ2-3
TGTGCCAGCAGCTCGACAGGGGCCCACCGAGGAACTGAAGCTTTCTTT CASSSTGAHRGTEAFF TRBV7-2 . TRBD1 TRBJ1-1
TGTGCCAGCAGCCGGGGGCCCGACTCCTACGAGCAGTACTTC CASSRGPDSYEQYF TRBV4-2 . . TRBJ2-7
TGTGCCAGCAGCTTGACTTCAGGGGGCCGTCGATCTGGCTACACCTTC CASSLTSGGRRSGYTF TRBV5-6 . TRBD1 TRBJ1-2
TGTGCCAGCCCTTACTTAGCGGGGGTGTTAGATACGCAGTATTTT CASPYLAGVLDTQYF TRBV21-1 . . TRBJ2-3
TGTGCCAGTCCCCTCCGGGACAGCTCCTACAATGAGCAGTTCTTC CASPLRDSSYNEQFF TRBV13 . TRBD1 TRBJ2-1
TGTGCCAGCAGTTACATCACAGGAAACACCGGGGAGCTGTTTTTT CASSYITGNTGELFF TRBV6-5 . . TRBJ2-2
TGTGCCAGCAGCGTAGCCGCAACTAATGAAAAACTGTTTTTT CASSVAATNEKLFF TRBV9 once . TRBJ1-4
TGTGCCAGCAGCTTGTTAGGAGGTGGCTACACCTTC CASSLLGGGYTF TRBV5-6 . . TRBJ1-2
TGTGCCAGTAGTTCCGGGTCTCGGGGCTATGGCTACACCTTC CASSSGSRGYGYTF TRBV19 once . TRBJ1-2
TGTGCCAGCAGCGTAGGCGAATGGAGGGGAACTAATGAAAAACTGTTTTTT CASSVGEWRGTNEKLFF TRBV9 . . TRBJ1-4
TGTGCCAGCAGTTTATTGGCAGGGAATCAGCCCCAGCATTTT CASSLLAGNQPQHF TRBV27 once . TRBJ1-5
TGTGCCAGCAGCTTAGTCTTGGCTACTGAAGCTTTCTTT CASSLVLATEAFF TRBV11-3 . . TRBJ1-1
TGTGCCAGTAGTATTGGAGGATTACAAGAGACCCAGTACTTC CASSIGGLQETQYF TRBV19 . . TRBJ2-5
TGCGCCAGCAGCTCTGGGACCGGGACAGGTGCCACCGGGGAGCTGTTTTTT CASSSGTGTGATGELFF TRBV5-1 . TRBD1 TRBJ2-2
TGTGCCATCTCCGGGACAGGGGGCCAGCCCCAGCATTTT CAISGTGGQPQHF TRBV10-3 few TRBD1 TRBJ1-5
TGTGCCACTACGGACAGCCAAAGTTCTCCGGCCCAGCATTTT CATTDSQSSPAQHF TRBV28 . . TRBJ1-5
TGTGCCAGCAGTTTGCAGGATGTCTATGGCTACACCTTC CASSLQDVYGYTF TRBV6-2/TRBV6-3 . . TRBJ1-2
TGCGCCAGCAGCAGCTACAGCAATCAGCCCCAGCATTTT CASSSYSNQPQHF TRBV5-1 . . TRBJ1-5
TGTGCCACCAGCAGTATAAGGGGCCCCTACGAGCAGTACTTC CATSSIRGPYEQYF TRBV15 . . TRBJ2-7
TGTGCCAGCAGCCGGCGACGGACAGGGGGTAGGGAGACCCAGTACTTC CASSRRRTGGRETQYF TRBV3-1/TRBV3-2 . TRBD1 TRBJ2-5
TGTGCCAGCAGCAGATACAGGGAGGAGCAGTTCTTC CASSRYREEQFF TRBV5-8 . . TRBJ2-1
TGCGCCAGCAGCCGAAAAGAGCAGGGGGTACCTGAAGCTTTCTTT CASSRKEQGVPEAFF TRBV4-1 once TRBD1 TRBJ1-1
TGCGCCAGCAGCCAAGTTGGGTCAGGAGGGACCCAGTACTTC CASSQVGSGGTQYF TRBV4-1 . . TRBJ2-5
TGTGCCAGCAGCTCCCCCCTTGACTTTCGGAGAGAGAACACTGAAGCTTTCTTT CASSSPLDFRRENTEAFF TRBV7-9 . . TRBJ1-1
TGTGCCAGCAGTGCCGGGGTCACAGATACGCAGTATTTT CASSAGVTDTQYF TRBV2 . . TRBJ2-3
TGTGCCAGCAGGATATCTAGCGGGTCTGGCACCGGGGAGCTGTTTTTT CASRISSGSGTGELFF TRBV3-1/TRBV3-2 . TRBD2 TRBJ2-2
TGTGCCAGTAGTTCCAGGGCCTCCTATAATTCACCCCTCCACTTT CASSSRASYNSPLHF TRBV19 . . TRBJ1-6
TGTGCCAGCAGAGAGACAGGGGGGGAGTCTGGCTACACCTTC CASRETGGESGYTF TRBV6-5 few TRBD1 TRBJ1-2
TGTGCCAGCAGCTCCCCCAGAAGGGGGAATGGCTACACCTTC CASSSPRRGNGYTF TRBV5-6 . . TRBJ1-2
TGTGCCACCAGTGCGGGGTACGGCTATGGCTACACCTTC CATSAGYGYGYTF TRBV24-1 . . TRBJ1-2
TGTGCCAGCAGGGCTACTAGCGGGGGGGCCACAGATACGCAGTATTTT CASRATSGGATDTQYF TRBV6-4 . TRBD2 TRBJ2-3
TGCGCCAGCAGCACACGAGCGGGGGGGCCTGTTACCTACGAGCAGTACTTC CASSTRAGGPVTYEQYF TRBV5-1 . TRBD2 TRBJ2-7